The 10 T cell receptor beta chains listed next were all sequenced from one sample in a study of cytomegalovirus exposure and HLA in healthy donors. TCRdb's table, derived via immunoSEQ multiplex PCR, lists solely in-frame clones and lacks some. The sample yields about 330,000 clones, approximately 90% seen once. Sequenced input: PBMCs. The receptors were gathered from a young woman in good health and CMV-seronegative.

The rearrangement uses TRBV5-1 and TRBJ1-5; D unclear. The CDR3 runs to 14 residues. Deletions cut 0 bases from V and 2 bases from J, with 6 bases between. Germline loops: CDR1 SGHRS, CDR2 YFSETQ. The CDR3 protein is CASSLDGGNQPQHF. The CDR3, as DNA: TGCGCCAGCAGCTTGGACGGTGGCAATCAGCCCCAGCATTTT.

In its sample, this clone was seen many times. CDR3 in DNA: TGTGCCAGCAGTGAAAGGACTAGCGGGTACAATGAGCAGTTCTTC. This gives the protein CASSERTSGYNEQFF. The chain links TRBV6-4 to TRBJ2-1; 11 nucleotides match TRBD2. Trimming removed 3 bases from V and 4 bases from J; junction bases left unmatched: 2. Per the germline V gene, CDR1 is MRHNA and CDR2 is SNTAGT. There are 15 residues in the CDR3.

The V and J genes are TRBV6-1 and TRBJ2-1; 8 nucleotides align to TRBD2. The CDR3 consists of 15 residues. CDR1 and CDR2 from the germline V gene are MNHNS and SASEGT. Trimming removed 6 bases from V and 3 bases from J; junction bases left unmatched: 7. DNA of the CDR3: TGTGCCAGCAGGCCACTAGCGGAACTCTACAATGAGCAGTTCTTC. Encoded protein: CASRPLAELYNEQFF.

The CDR3 region is CASSRDRGREKLFF. The CDR3 nucleotides are TGTGCCAGCAGCAGGGACAGGGGACGGGAAAAACTGTTTTTT. This rearrangement joins TRBV5-6 to TRBJ1-4; 10 bases agree with TRBD1. There are 14 residues in the CDR3. Per germline, CDR1 SGHDT and CDR2 YYEEEE. The V and J ends lost 4 bases and 8 bases, in that order; junction bases with no gene match: 5.

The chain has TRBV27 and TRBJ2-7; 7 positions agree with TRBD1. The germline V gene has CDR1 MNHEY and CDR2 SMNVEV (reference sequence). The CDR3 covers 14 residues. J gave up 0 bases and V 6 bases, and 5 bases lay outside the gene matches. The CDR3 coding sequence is TGTGCCAGCAGGGGATGGGACAGCTCCTACGAGCAGTACTTC. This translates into CASRGWDSSYEQYF.

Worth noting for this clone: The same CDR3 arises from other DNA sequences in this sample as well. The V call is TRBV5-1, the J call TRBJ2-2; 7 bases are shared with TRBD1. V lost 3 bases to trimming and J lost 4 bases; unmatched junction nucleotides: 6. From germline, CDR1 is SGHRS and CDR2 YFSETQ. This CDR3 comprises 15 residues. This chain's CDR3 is CASSSGTGVTGELFF. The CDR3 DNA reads TGCGCCAGCAGCTCGGGAACAGGGGTCACCGGGGAGCTGTTTTTT.

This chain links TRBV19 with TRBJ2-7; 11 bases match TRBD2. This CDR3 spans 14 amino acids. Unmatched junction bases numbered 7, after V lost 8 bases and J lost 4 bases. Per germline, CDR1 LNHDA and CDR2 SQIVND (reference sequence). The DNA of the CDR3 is TGTGCCAGTTCGGGAACTAGCGGGAGTTACGAGCAGTACTTC. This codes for CASSGTSGSYEQYF.

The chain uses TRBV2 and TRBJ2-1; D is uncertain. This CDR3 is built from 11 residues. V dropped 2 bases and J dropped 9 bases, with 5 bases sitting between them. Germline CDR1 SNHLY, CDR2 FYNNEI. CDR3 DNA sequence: TGTGCCAGCAGTGAACCCAGTGAGCAGTTCTTC. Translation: CASSEPSEQFF.

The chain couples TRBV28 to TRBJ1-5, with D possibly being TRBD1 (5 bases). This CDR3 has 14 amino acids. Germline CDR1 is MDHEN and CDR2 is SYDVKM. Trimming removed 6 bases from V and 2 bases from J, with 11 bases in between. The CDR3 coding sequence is TGTGCCAGCAGGGGACCGGGAGGCAATCAGCCCCAGCATTTT. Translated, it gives CASRGPGGNQPQHF.

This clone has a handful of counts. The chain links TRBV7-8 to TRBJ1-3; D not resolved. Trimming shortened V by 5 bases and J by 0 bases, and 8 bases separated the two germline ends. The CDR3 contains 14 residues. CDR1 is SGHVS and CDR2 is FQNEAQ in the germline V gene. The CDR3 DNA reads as TGTGCCAGCAGCCCGAGCCCCTCTGGAAACACCATATATTTT. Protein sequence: CASSPSPSGNTIYF.